Following are 10 T cell receptor beta chains from one sample sequenced in a study of T-cell memory formation after mild COVID-19. From the 5' RACE reads, TCRdb called clonotypes with MiXCR, one entry per CDR3 protein. The profile shows about 210,000 distinct CDR3 sequences, over 9.5% of them singletons. The material sequenced was PBMCs or a T cell subset sorted from them (not recorded which). Receptors were obtained from a man aged 18 to 30 who had mild COVID-19 (a few samples of this study predate the infection). Cell type and time point are not known.

The genes are TRBV27 and TRBJ1-1, with D perhaps matching TRBD1 (5 bases). With 2 bases removed from V and 1 base from J, the gap between germline ends came to 8 bases. The germline V gene encodes CDR1 MNHEY and CDR2 SMNVEV (reference sequence). CDR3 length: 14 residues. The CDR3 nucleotides read TGTGCCAGCAGTTTACAAAGGGGGAACACTGAAGCTTTCTTT. It specifies CASSLQRGNTEAFF.

In its sample, this clonotype was seen many times. V and J are TRBV25-1 and TRBJ1-6; 7 bases align to TRBD1. V lost 2 bases and J lost 9; bases outside the gene matches: 7. Germline CDR1 reads MGHDK; CDR2 reads SYGVNS. This CDR3 spans 15 amino acids. The CDR3 region is CASSEAGQPSSPLHF. CDR3 in DNA: TGTGCCAGCAGTGAAGCGGGACAGCCAAGTTCACCCCTCCACTTT.

This clonotype was observed a few times. The V gene is TRBV12-3 or TRBV12-4, the J gene TRBJ1-1; D unclear. The V gene lost 6 bases and the J gene lost 3 bases, with 11 bases spanning the gap. The CDR3 has 13 residues. CDR3 sequence (DNA): TGTGCCAGCAGCTCTACTTTGGACACTGAAGCTTTCTTT. It is translated as CASSSTLDTEAFF.

This clonotype was detected only a few times. V and J are TRBV6-5 and TRBJ1-1; 9 bases agree with TRBD1. The J segment lost 7 bases and the V segment lost 6 bases, leaving 3 bases of the junction unmatched. This CDR3 is built from 12 residues. Germline CDR1 is MNHEY and CDR2 is SVGAGI. CDR3 residues: CASRTGGDEAFF. For the CDR3, the DNA is TGTGCCAGCAGAACAGGGGGCGATGAAGCTTTCTTT.

This clonotype was counted a few times. The chain has TRBV5-1 and TRBJ1-1; D perhaps matches TRBD1 (6 bases). The CDR3 has 16 residues. The V end lost 6 bases, the J end lost 0 bases, and 18 bases lay between the germline ends. Germline CDR1 reads SGHRS; CDR2 reads YFSETQ. CDR3 DNA sequence: TGCGCCAGCACACCGGGGACAATCGGGATGAACACTGAAGCTTTCTTT. Protein sequence: CASTPGTIGMNTEAFF.

This clonotype was observed many times. J is TRBJ2-7 and V is TRBV20-1; maybe TRBD1 (6 bases). The length of the CDR3 is 12 residues. Per germline, CDR1 DFQATT and CDR2 SNEGSKA (reference sequence). V gave up 5 bases and J gave up 6 bases, with 14 bases separating them. Here the CDR3 DNA reads TGCAGTGCTGAGCAGACAGGTTCCGAGCAGTACTTC. It codes for CSAEQTGSEQYF.

The chain employs TRBV18 and TRBJ1-3, with D maybe TRBD1 (5 bases). This CDR3 is built from 16 residues. Between the trimmed V and J ends, which lost 3 bases and 0 bases, there was a span of 12 bases. Germline CDR1 and CDR2: KGHSH and LQKENI. CDR3 in amino acids: CASSPRDHISGNTIYF. The CDR3 nucleotides are TGTGCCAGCTCACCCAGGGACCATATCTCTGGAAACACCATATATTTT.

There are many counts of this clonotype. The V call is TRBV4-1, the J call TRBJ2-5; 16 bases line up with TRBD2. Per germline, CDR1 MGHRA and CDR2 YSYEKL. V lost 3 bases and J lost 3; bases outside the gene matches: 13. The CDR3 spans 20 residues. The CDR3 coding sequence is TGCGCCAGCAGCCAGCTGGGACTAGCGGGGGGGCGAGGATTCGAAGAGACCCAGTACTTC. Protein sequence: CASSQLGLAGGRGFEETQYF.

The chain couples TRBV21-1 to TRBJ1-4; TRBD1, the table's D call, lacks a check against the DNA. TRBV21-1 is an annotated pseudogene. There are 15 residues in the CDR3. The CDR3 DNA follows: TGTGCCAGCGAGTCTTTCCAGGGCTCTAATGAAAAACTGTTTTTT. Its protein is CASESFQGSNEKLFF.

The chain joins TRBV5-1 to TRBJ2-7; D remains ambiguous. This CDR3 has 15 residues. V was trimmed by 2 bases and J by 3 bases, leaving 15 bases between them. CDR1 is SGHRS and CDR2 is YFSETQ in the germline V gene. CDR3 region: CASSLGGSDLYEQYV. The DNA of the CDR3 is TGCGCCAGCAGCTTAGGCGGATCCGACCTCTACGAGCAGTACGTC.